The clone carrying this T cell receptor (beta chain) has a single count. As yet, its antigen is unknown. Amplification of the TCR beta CDR3 regions used RNA transcripts (as template). The first round was an RT-PCR with HTBI primers, and the second round was a multiplex PCR. TCRdb re-analysed the multiplex PCR reads in MiXCR, keeping a single row per CDR3 protein. This sample has hundreds of thousands of distinct CDR3 sequences, with about 15% found just once. Ineligible for inclusion were patients with other autoimmune diseases, uncontrolled infections, pregnancy or lactation. The entry originates in a study of Graves' ophthalmopathy and Graves' hyperthyroidism. Study-wide results and caveats: Blood also carried most expanded thyroid clonotypes exceeding 0.001 frequency.

The germline gives CDR1 LGHNA, CDR2 YNFKEQ. This CDR3 region has 18 residues. V was cut by 9 bases and J by 5 bases, with 32 bases left in between. The TCR sequence derives from a woman in her thirties with Graves' ophthalmopathy. Input material: blood. V is TRBV4-2 and J is TRBJ2-7; perhaps TRBD1 as D (6 bases). The CDR3 bases are TGTGCCAGTAGCACTTACCCACTTAGTCAGGGGATATTCGACGAGCAGTACTTC. This gives the protein CASSTYPLSQGIFDEQYF.